The entry below describes one TCR beta chain. Antigen unknown. After template switching added a universal primer site, the resulting cDNA carried unique molecular identifiers. MiXCR was run by TCRdb on the 5' RACE reads, yielding one entry per CDR3 protein. There are approximately 620,000 distinct CDR3 sequences in the sample; 8.6% occur only once, and around 0.98% lies in the top ten. This sample stems from a study of identical twins. General study findings and limits: Out-of-frame TCR alpha sharing in monozygotic twins exceeded recombination model predictions. Whereas memory repertoires showed no such difference, abundant cord blood beta clonotypes carried fewer insertions.

The CDR3 sequence is 15 residues long. Germline V gene sequence: CDR1 SGHRS, CDR2 YFSETQ. The V and J ends lost 3 bases and 5 bases respectively, with 14 bases between them. These data also featured in a second study, about yellow fever vaccine responses in identical twins.

The sequenced material came from PBMCs. This TCR derives from a woman aged 18-29 years in good health. The chain recombines TRBV5-1 with TRBJ2-2, with TRBD1 as a possible D gene (5 bases). The CDR3 region is CASSWVGARTGELFF. In nucleotides, the CDR3 is TGCGCCAGCAGCTGGGTAGGGGCTCGGACCGGGGAGCTGTTTTTT.